These 17 T cell receptor beta chains were sequenced from one sample in a study of T-cell memory formation after mild COVID-19 (dated by TCRdb to the early 2020s). Preparation of the library involved 5' RACE. The data were produced on an Illumina NovaSeq 6000. Using fastp at Q25 and MiXCR, TCRdb reprocessed the public reads and kept productive beta chains. Rows matching on CDR3 protein sequence are summarized as one entry with the most common DNA and genes. This sample has roughly 110,000 distinct CDR3 sequences in its table, and approximately 15% of those were observed once. The ten largest clones take up 28% of the sample. Material for sequencing was PBMCs or a T cell subset sorted from them (not recorded which). These receptors all come from an adult woman who had mild COVID-19 (a few samples of this study predate the infection). The sample titles of this study are shuffled in the database, so cell type and time point are left out; the donor was told from shared clones.

This clonotype came up a few times. The chain couples TRBV7-8 to TRBJ1-5; TRBD1 matches at 7 bases. After removal of 1 base from V and 0 bases from J, the junction contained 6 bases not matched to a gene. The CDR3 length is 17 residues. In germline, CDR1 is SGHVS, CDR2 FQNEAQ. CDR3 bases: TGTGCCAGCAGCTTAGTTCCGCGACAGGGTAGCAATCAGCCCCAGCATTTT. This gives the protein CASSLVPRQGSNQPQHF. The variable domain in full, with the rest retrieved from reference TRBV7-8 and TRBJ1-5, is GAGVSQSPRYKVAKRGQDVALRCDPISGHVSLFWYQQALGQGPEFLTYFQNEAQLDKSGLPSDRFFAERPEGSVSTLKIQRTQQEDSAVYLCASSLVPRQGSNQPQHFGDGTRLSIL.

V usage is TRBV6-1 and J usage is TRBJ2-7, with D perhaps assigned TRBD1 or TRBD2 (5 bases each). The CDR3 extends over 14 amino acids. V was trimmed by 4 bases and J by 3 bases, leaving 13 bases between them. The germline V gene has CDR1 MNHNS and CDR2 SASEGT. CDR3 region: CASSVGPGHYEQYF. In DNA, the CDR3 is TGTGCCAGCAGTGTAGGGCCGGGGCACTACGAGCAGTACTTC.

This clonotype occurred a few times. The J gene is TRBJ2-7, the V gene TRBV20-1; 14 bases are shared with TRBD2. The length of the CDR3 is 19 residues. Germline CDR1 and CDR2: DFQATT and SNEGSKA (reference sequence). V gave up 0 bases and J gave up 0 bases; unmatched junction bases: 10. CDR3 protein: CSARDPGLAGDQSSYEQYF. In DNA, the CDR3 is TGCAGTGCTAGAGATCCGGGACTAGCGGGAGACCAGAGCTCCTACGAGCAGTACTTC.

This clonotype came up a few times. The V call is TRBV27, the J call TRBJ2-7, with a weak D call TRBD1 (6 bases). Germline V gene data show CDR1 as MNHEY and CDR2 as SMNVEV (reference sequence). Trimming took 4 bases from V and 2 from J, leaving 15 bases between them. The CDR3 spans 15 residues. CDR3 DNA: TGTGCCAGCAGTTCACAGGGCGACACTACCTACGAGCAGTACTTC. Translated: CASSSQGDTTYEQYF.

As regards this clonotype: The junction shows a germline mismatch at one end, possibly a read error. V gene TRBV7-9 combines with J gene TRBJ2-1; 10 nucleotides agree with TRBD1. The germline CDR1 and CDR2 sequences are SEHNR and FQNEAQ (reference sequence). The CDR3 runs 18 residues. Written as DNA, the CDR3 is TGTGTCAGCAGCCTTAGACTAACCGGGACAGGGGCCTACAATGAGCAGTTCTTC. Amino acids: CVSSLRLTGTGAYNEQFF.

The chain joins TRBV4-1 to TRBJ2-7; D possibly matches TRBD1 or TRBD2 (5 bases each). This CDR3 spans 15 amino acids. CDR1 is MGHRA, CDR2 YSYEKL, per germline. The V end lost 0 bases, the J end lost 2 bases, and 11 bases lay between the germline ends. In nucleotides, the CDR3 is TGCGCCAGCAGCCAAGAGGCAGGGAGAGCCTACGAGCAGTACTTC. This sequence encodes CASSQEAGRAYEQYF.

The J gene is TRBJ2-5, the V gene TRBV7-9; 10 nucleotides match TRBD2. V trimming: 5 bases; J trimming: 3 bases; junction bases outside the gene matches: 12. This CDR3 has 17 residues. In germline, CDR1 is SEHNR, CDR2 FQNEAQ (reference sequence). The CDR3 is CASSASGRAPIEETQYF. CDR3 sequence (DNA): TGTGCCAGCAGCGCCAGCGGGAGGGCCCCCATCGAAGAGACCCAGTACTTC.

This clonotype has ten or more counts. The chain is built from TRBV7-9 and TRBJ2-1; D might be TRBD2 (6 bases). The CDR3 extends over 14 amino acids. Germline CDR1 and CDR2: SEHNR and FQNEAQ (reference sequence). V dropped 5 bases and J dropped 6 bases, with 14 bases sitting between them. The CDR3 here is CASSPRETVNEQFF. CDR3 sequence (DNA): TGTGCCAGCAGCCCTCGGGAGACCGTCAATGAGCAGTTCTTC. Variable domain in full (rest from reference TRBV7-9 and TRBJ2-1): DTGVSQNPRHKITKRGQNVTFRCDPISEHNRLYWYRQTLGQGPEFLTYFQNEAQLEKSRLLSDRFSAERPKGSFSTLEIQRTEQGDSAMYLCASSPRETVNEQFFGPGTRLTVL.

On this clonotype itself: At one boundary the junction diverges from the germline segment, which might be a read error. The V gene is TRBV5-1, the J gene TRBJ2-3; a possible D gene is TRBD1 (7 bases). Per germline, CDR1 SGHRS and CDR2 YFSETQ. This CDR3 contains 15 residues. The CDR3 nucleotides read TGCGCCAGCGGCTTGCGGGACAGCCGCACAGATACGCAGTATTTT. It specifies CASGLRDSRTDTQYF.

The chain employs TRBV24-1 and TRBJ1-2; no clear D. The germline V gene encodes CDR1 KGHDR and CDR2 SFDVKD. Trimming stripped 4 bases from V and 4 bases from J, with 12 bases between. The CDR3 length is 14 residues. The CDR3 DNA sequence: TGTGCCACCAGTGACCCTGGACCGGGCTATGGCTACACCTTC. Amino acid sequence: CATSDPGPGYGYTF.

V and J are TRBV9 and TRBJ2-7; D is tentatively TRBD1 or TRBD2 (6 bases each). Germline V CDR1 and CDR2: SGDLS, YYNGEE. The V and J ends lost 0 bases and 6 bases respectively, with 13 bases between them. CDR3 length equals 14 residues. The chain's CDR3 is CASSVEGGSGEQYF. The CDR3 DNA reads TGTGCCAGCAGCGTAGAGGGGGGTTCGGGCGAGCAGTACTTC.

This clonotype was found a few times. The gene calls are TRBV9 and TRBJ2-7; D is tentatively TRBD1 or TRBD2 (5 bases each). Germline assignment: CDR1 SGDLS and CDR2 YYNGEE. This CDR3 region has 14 residues. The V gene lost 0 bases and the J gene lost 2 bases, with 9 bases spanning the gap. The CDR3 reads CASSVDGAAYEQYF. CDR3 DNA: TGTGCCAGCAGCGTAGACGGGGCTGCCTACGAGCAGTACTTC.

This chain joins TRBV7-9 and TRBJ2-3; TRBD2 is a possible D gene (5 bases). The V gene's germline CDR1 is SEHNR and CDR2 FQNEAQ (reference sequence). V was shortened by 5 bases and J by 6 bases, with 15 bases between the two germline ends. This CDR3 is built from 14 residues. The CDR3 is CASSLPGSADTQYF. The CDR3, as DNA: TGTGCCAGCAGCCTCCCGGGATCGGCCGATACGCAGTATTTT.

This clonotype has only a few counts. This rearrangement joins TRBV5-5 to TRBJ2-5; 11 positions match TRBD2. CDR3 length: 17 amino acids. The germline V gene encodes CDR1 SGHKS and CDR2 YYEKEE (reference sequence). V shed 0 bases, J shed 2 bases, and the junction held 6 bases outside the gene matches. The CDR3 DNA reads as TGTGCCAGCAGCTTGGAGGGGATAGCGGGGGGGCAAGAGACCCAGTACTTC. It codes for CASSLEGIAGGQETQYF.

V and J are TRBV29-1 and TRBJ1-1; the D gene is possibly TRBD1 (6 bases). CDR1 and CDR2 from the germline V gene are SQVTM and ANQGSEA. The CDR3 runs to 15 residues. The ends were cut back, 6 bases at V and 0 bases at J, with 17 bases in the middle. This chain's CDR3 is CSVTGGGGLNTEAFF. As DNA, the CDR3 is TGCAGCGTGACGGGGGGCGGAGGGCTGAACACTGAAGCTTTCTTT.

V and J are TRBV12-3 or TRBV12-4 and TRBJ2-1; the D call may be TRBD1 or TRBD2 (5 bases each). V dropped 5 bases and J dropped 0 bases, with 8 bases sitting between them. The CDR3 consists of 14 residues. CDR3 residues: CASSKGSSYNEQFF. For the CDR3, the DNA is TGTGCCAGCAGTAAGGGGAGCTCCTACAATGAGCAGTTCTTC.

This clonotype was observed a single time. Germline and junction disagree at one end, which may indicate a read error. This chain joins TRBV7-7 and TRBJ1-2, with TRBD1 matching over 7 bases. The CDR3 has 19 amino acids. CDR1 is SSHAT and CDR2 is FNYEAQ in the germline V gene (reference sequence). CDR3 sequence reads: CASSLIGPRGAKPNYGYTF. DNA of the CDR3: TGTGCTAGCAGCTTAATTGGCCCCAGGGGGGCGAAGCCTAACTATGGCTACACCTTC. Together with reference TRBV7-7 and TRBJ1-2, the CDR3 gives the full variable domain: GAGVSQSPRYKVTKRGQDVTLRCDPISSHATLYWYQQALGQGPEFLTYFNYEAQPDKSGLPSDRFSAERPEGSISTLTIQRTEQRDSAMYRCASSLIGPRGAKPNYGYTFGSGTRLTVV.